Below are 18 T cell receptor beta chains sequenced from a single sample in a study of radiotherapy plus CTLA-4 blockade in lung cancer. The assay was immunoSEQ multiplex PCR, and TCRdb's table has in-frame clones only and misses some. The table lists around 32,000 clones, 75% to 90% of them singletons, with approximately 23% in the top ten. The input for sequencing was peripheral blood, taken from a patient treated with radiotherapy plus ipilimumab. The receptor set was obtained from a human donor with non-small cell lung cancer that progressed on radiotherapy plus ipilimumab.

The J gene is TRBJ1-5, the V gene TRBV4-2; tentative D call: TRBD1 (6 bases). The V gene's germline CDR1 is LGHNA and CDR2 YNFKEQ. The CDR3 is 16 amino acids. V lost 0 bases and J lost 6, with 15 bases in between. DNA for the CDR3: TGTGCCAGCAGCCAAGAGTCAACAGGGCAGGGTCAGCCCCAGCATTTT. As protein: CASSQESTGQGQPQHF.

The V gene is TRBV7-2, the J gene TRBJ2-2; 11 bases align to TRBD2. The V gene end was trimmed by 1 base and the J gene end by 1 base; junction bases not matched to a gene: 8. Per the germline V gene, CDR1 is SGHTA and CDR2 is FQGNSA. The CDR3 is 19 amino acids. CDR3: CASSLVGLAGGGNTGELFF. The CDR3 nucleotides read TGTGCCAGCAGCTTAGTAGGCCTAGCGGGGGGCGGGAACACCGGGGAGCTGTTTTTT.

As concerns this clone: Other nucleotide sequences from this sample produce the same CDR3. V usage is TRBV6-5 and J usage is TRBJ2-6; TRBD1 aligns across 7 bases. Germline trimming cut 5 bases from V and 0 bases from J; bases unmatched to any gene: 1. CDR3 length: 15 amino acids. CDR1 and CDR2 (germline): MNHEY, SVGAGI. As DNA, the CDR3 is TGTGCCAGCAGTCGGGACAGCTCTGGGGCCAACGTCCTGACTTTC. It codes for CASSRDSSGANVLTF.

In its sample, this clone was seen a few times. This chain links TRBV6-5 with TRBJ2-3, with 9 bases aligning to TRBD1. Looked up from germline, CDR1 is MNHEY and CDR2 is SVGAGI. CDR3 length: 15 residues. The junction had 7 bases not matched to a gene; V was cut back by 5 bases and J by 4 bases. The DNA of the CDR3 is TGTGCCAGCAGTGGAGGGGACAGGGATGCAGATACGCAGTATTTT. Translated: CASSGGDRDADTQYF.

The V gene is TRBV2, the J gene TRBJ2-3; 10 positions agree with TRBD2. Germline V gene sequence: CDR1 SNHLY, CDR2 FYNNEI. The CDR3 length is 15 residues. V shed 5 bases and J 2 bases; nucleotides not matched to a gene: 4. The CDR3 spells CASSRTSGNTDTQYF. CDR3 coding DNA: TGTGCCAGCAGTCGGACTAGCGGAAACACAGATACGCAGTATTTT.

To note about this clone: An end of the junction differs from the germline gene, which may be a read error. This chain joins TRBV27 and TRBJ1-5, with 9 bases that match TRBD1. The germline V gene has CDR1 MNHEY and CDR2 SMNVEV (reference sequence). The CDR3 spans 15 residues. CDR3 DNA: TGTGCCAGCAGCTTATCCGGGACAGGGATTCAGCCCCAGCATTTT. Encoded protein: CASSLSGTGIQPQHF.

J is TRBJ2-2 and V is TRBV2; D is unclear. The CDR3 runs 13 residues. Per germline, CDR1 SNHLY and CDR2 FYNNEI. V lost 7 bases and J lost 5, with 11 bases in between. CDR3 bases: TGTGCCAGCATTCTCGGTGAGACCGGGGAGCTGTTTTTT. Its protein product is CASILGETGELFF.

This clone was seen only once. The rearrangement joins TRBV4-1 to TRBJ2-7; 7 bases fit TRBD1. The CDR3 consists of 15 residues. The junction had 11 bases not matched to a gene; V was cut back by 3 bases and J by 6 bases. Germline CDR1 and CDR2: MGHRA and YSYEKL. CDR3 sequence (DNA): TGCGCCAGCAGCCAGGAACGACAGGGCAGAAGCGAGCAGTACTTC. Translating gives CASSQERQGRSEQYF.

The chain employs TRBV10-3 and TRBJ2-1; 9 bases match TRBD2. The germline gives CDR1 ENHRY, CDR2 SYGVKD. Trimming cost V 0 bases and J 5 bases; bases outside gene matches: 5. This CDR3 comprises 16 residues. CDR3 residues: CAISESGLAGNNEQFF. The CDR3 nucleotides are TGTGCCATCAGTGAGTCGGGTCTAGCGGGGAACAATGAGCAGTTCTTC.

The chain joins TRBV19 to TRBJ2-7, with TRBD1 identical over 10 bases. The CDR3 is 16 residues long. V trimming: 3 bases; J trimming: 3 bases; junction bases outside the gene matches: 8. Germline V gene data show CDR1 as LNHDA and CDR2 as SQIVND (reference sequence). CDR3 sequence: CASSISGTGAIYEQYF. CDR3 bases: TGTGCCAGTAGTATCTCCGGGACAGGGGCGATCTACGAGCAGTACTTC. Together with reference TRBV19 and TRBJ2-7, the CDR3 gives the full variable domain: DGGITQSPKYLFRKEGQNVTLSCEQNLNHDAMYWYRQDPGQGLRLIYYSQIVNDFQKGDIAEGYSVSREKKESFPLTVTSAQKNPTAFYLCASSISGTGAIYEQYFGPGTRLTVT.

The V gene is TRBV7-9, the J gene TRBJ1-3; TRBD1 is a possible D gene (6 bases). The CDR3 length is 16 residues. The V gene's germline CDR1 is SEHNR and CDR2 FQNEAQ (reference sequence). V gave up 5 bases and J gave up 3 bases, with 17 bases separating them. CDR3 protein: CASSLSQGSRGNTIYF. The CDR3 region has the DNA TGTGCCAGCAGCCTCTCACAGGGCTCGCGTGGAAACACCATATATTTT. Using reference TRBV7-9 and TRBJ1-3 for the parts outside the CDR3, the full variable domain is DTGVSQNPRHKITKRGQNVTFRCDPISEHNRLYWYRQTLGQGPEFLTYFQNEAQLEKSRLLSDRFSAERPKGSFSTLEIQRTEQGDSAMYLCASSLSQGSRGNTIYFGEGSWLTVV.

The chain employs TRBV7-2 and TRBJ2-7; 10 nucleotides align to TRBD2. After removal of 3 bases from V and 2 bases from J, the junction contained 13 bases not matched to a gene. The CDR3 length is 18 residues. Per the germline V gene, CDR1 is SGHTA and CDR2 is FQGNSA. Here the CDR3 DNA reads TGTGCCAGCAGCTTGAATCTAGCGGGGGAAGGTCGTCCCTACGAGCAGTACTTC. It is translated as CASSLNLAGEGRPYEQYF.

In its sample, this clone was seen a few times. As DNA, the CDR3 is TGTGCCAGCAGTTTTCACAGGGCGGGCACTGAAGCTTTCTTT. Protein: CASSFHRAGTEAFF. The chain couples TRBV11-2 to TRBJ1-1; D possibly corresponds to TRBD1 (6 bases). Germline CDR1 is SGHAT and CDR2 is FQNNGV. The CDR3 is made up of 14 amino acids. Trimming took 6 bases from V and 4 from J, leaving 15 bases between them. Looking up the rest from reference TRBV11-2 and TRBJ1-1 gives the full variable domain: EAGVAQSPRYKIIEKRQSVAFWCNPISGHATLYWYQQILGQGPKLLIQFQNNGVVDDSQLPKDRFSAERLKGVDSTLKIQPAKLEDSAVYLCASSFHRAGTEAFFGQGTRLTVV.

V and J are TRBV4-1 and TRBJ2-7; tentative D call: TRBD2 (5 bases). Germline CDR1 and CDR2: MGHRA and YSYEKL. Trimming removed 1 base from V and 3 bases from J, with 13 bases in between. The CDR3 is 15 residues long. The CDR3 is CASSQVGGPSYEQYF. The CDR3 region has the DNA TGCGCCAGCAGCCAAGTTGGAGGACCTAGCTACGAGCAGTACTTC.

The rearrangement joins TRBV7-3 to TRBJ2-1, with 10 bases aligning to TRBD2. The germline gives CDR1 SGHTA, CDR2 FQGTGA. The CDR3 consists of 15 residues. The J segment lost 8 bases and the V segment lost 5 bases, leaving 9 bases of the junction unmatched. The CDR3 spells CASSPMSGGAYEQFF. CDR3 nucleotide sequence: TGTGCCAGCAGCCCTATGAGCGGGGGGGCCTATGAGCAGTTCTTC.

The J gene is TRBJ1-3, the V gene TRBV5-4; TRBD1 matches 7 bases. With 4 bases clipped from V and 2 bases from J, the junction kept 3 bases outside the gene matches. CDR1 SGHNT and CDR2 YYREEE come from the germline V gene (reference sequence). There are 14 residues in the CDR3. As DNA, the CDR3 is TGTGCCAGCAGCGAGACAGGGACTGGAAACACCATATATTTT. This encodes CASSETGTGNTIYF. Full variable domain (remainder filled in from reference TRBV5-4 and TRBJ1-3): ETGVTQSPTHLIKTRGQQVTLRCSSQSGHNTVSWYQQALGQGPQFIFQYYREEENGRGNFPPRFSGLQFPNYSSELNVNALELDDSALYLCASSETGTGNTIYFGEGSWLTVV.

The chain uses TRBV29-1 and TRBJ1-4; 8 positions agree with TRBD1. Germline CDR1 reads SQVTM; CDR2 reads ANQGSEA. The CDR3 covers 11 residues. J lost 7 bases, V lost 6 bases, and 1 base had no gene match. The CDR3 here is CSVGTGEKLFF. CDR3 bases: TGCAGCGTAGGGACAGGTGAAAAACTGTTTTTT.

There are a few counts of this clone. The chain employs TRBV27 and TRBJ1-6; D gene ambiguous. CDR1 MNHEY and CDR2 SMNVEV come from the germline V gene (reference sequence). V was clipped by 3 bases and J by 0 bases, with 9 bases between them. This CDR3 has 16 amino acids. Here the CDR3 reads CASSLGGSSYNSPLHF. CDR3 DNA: TGTGCCAGCAGTTTGGGCGGGAGCTCCTATAATTCACCCCTCCACTTT.